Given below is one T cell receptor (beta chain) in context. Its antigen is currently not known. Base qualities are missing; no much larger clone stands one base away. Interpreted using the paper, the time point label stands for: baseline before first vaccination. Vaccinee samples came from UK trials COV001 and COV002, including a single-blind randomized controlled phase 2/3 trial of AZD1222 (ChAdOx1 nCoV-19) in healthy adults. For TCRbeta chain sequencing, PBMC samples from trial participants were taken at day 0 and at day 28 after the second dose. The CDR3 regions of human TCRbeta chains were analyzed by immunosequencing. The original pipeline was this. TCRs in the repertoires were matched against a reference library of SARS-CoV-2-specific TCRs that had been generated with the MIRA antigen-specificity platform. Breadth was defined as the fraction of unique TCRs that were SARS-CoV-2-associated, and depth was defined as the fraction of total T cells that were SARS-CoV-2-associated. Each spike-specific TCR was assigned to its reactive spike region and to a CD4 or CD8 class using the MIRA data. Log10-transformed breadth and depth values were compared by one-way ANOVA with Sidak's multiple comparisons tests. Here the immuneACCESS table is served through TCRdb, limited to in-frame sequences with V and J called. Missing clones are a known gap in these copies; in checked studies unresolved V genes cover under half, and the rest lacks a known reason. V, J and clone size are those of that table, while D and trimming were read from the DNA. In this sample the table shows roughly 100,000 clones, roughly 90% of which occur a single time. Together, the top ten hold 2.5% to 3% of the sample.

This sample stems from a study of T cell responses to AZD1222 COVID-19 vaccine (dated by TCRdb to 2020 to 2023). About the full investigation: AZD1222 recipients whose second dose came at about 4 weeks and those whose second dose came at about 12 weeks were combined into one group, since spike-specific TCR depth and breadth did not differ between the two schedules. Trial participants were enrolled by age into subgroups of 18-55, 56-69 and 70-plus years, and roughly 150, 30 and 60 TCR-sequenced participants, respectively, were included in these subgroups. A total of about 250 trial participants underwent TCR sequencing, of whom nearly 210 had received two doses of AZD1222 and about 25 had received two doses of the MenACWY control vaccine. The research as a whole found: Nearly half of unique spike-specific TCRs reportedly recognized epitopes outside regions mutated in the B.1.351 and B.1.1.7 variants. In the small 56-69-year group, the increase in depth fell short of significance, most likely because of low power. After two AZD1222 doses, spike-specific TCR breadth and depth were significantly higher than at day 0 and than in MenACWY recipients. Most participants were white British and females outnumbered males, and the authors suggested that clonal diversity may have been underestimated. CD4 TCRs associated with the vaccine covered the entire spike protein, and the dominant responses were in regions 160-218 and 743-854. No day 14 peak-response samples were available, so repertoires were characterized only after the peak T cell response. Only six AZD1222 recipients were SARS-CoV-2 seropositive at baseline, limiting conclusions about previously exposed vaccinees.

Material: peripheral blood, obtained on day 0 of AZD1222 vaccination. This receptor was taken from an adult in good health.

CDR3 sequence: CASSYMGRAGGGEQYF. The nucleotide sequence reads TGTGCCAGCAGTTACATGGGCCGAGCGGGGGGTGGGGAGCAGTACTTC. The sequence is built from TRBV27 and TRBJ2-7; 9 nucleotides in the junction match TRBD2. The CDR3 numbers 16 residues from cysteine through phenylalanine. This entry keeps only the CDR3 DNA: 48 bases, framed from base 1. The CDR1 and CDR2 encoded by the germline V gene (reference sequence) are MNHEY and SMNVEV. Germline trimming: 4 bases from V, 7 bases from J; junction bases outside gene matches: 14.